Below are 24 T cell receptor beta chains sequenced from a single sample in a study of cytomegalovirus exposure and HLA in healthy donors. The study ran its PCR with 60 Vbeta and 13 Jbeta primers. The table came from immunoSEQ multiplex PCR; TCRdb's copy has only in-frame clones and leaves some out. This sample's clone table lists fewer than 150,000 clones. Sequenced input: PBMCs. Receptors were obtained from an older woman in good health and CMV-seronegative.

Regarding this clone: This same CDR3 is encoded by further DNA sequences in the sample. This chain connects TRBV5-1 to TRBJ2-5; D remains ambiguous. Judging by the DNA end, TRBJ2-7 fits better; the J call may be wrong. The CDR3 loop spans 15 amino acids. The germline V gene has CDR1 SGHRS and CDR2 YFSETQ. The CDR3 protein is CASSLEAGPSYEQYF. In DNA, the CDR3 is TGCGCCAGCAGCTTGGAGGCAGGTCCCTCCTACGAGCAGTACTTC.

The gene calls are TRBV4-1 and TRBJ1-2; a weak D match, TRBD1 (5 bases). The V gene's germline CDR1 is MGHRA and CDR2 YSYEKL. This CDR3 comprises 17 residues. Trimming removed 1 base at V and 1 base at J, with 16 bases between. CDR3 residues: CASSQVIRTTNNYGYTF. The CDR3 DNA is TGCGCCAGCAGCCAAGTCATACGGACAACCAATAACTATGGCTACACCTTC.

The rearrangement uses TRBV7-8 and TRBJ2-5, with 8 bases matching TRBD1. The ends lost 2 bases at V and 5 bases at J; junction bases unmatched: 16. There are 18 residues in the CDR3. Germline CDR1 and CDR2: SGHVS and FQNEAQ. The DNA for the CDR3 is TGTGCCAGCAGCTTAAGGGGTCAGGACAGGGTAGGCGGTGAGACCCAGTACTTC. It yields the protein CASSLRGQDRVGGETQYF. The variable domain in full, completed from reference TRBV7-8 and TRBJ2-5, reads GAGVSQSPRYKVAKRGQDVALRCDPISGHVSLFWYQQALGQGPEFLTYFQNEAQLDKSGLPSDRFFAERPEGSVSTLKIQRTQQEDSAVYLCASSLRGQDRVGGETQYFGPGTRLLVL.

V gene TRBV15 combines with J gene TRBJ1-2; 8 bases map to TRBD1. Germline trimming cut 0 bases from V and 8 bases from J; bases unmatched to any gene: 14. The CDR3 sequence is 17 residues long. CDR1 is LNHNV, CDR2 YYDKDF, per germline (reference sequence). The CDR3 loop reads CATSRDRVRTGSHGYTF. CDR3 sequence (DNA): TGTGCCACCAGCAGAGATAGAGTGCGGACAGGGTCTCACGGCTACACCTTC.

The chain is built from TRBV5-1 and TRBJ2-3, with 13 bases lining up with TRBD2. The germline CDR1 and CDR2 sequences are SGHRS and YFSETQ. The J segment lost 6 bases and the V segment lost 5 bases, leaving 3 bases of the junction unmatched. The CDR3 loop spans 14 amino acids. CDR3 residues: CASRLAGGLDTQYF. The CDR3 DNA reads TGCGCCAGCAGACTAGCGGGAGGGTTGGATACGCAGTATTTT.

The chain uses TRBV28 and TRBJ1-3; D remains ambiguous. V was cut by 6 bases and J by 7 bases, with 13 bases left in between. This CDR3 spans 13 amino acids. Germline values: CDR1 MDHEN, CDR2 SYDVKM. DNA for the CDR3: TGTGCCAGCAGACTAGACATCGGGAACACCATATATTTT. This encodes CASRLDIGNTIYF.

The rearrangement links TRBV19 to TRBJ2-1, with TRBD2 identical over 8 bases. The CDR3 extends over 15 amino acids. Germline V gene lookup returns CDR1 LNHDA and CDR2 SQIVND (reference sequence). The trim removed 9 bases at V and 6 bases at J, leaving 13 bases unmatched. CDR3 in DNA: TGTGCCAGCCAGCATCTCCAGCGGGGGAGCAATGAGCAGTTCTTC. Amino acid sequence: CASQHLQRGSNEQFF.

This rearrangement joins TRBV7-2 to TRBJ1-4, with a possible D match to TRBD1 (5 bases). The ends were cut back, 0 bases at V and 4 bases at J, with 9 bases in the middle. CDR3 size: 15 residues. CDR1 is SGHTA and CDR2 is FQGNSA in the germline V gene. The CDR3 region is CASSLARGLNEKLFF. The CDR3 DNA sequence: TGTGCCAGCAGCTTAGCGCGGGGCCTTAATGAAAAACTGTTTTTT.

V usage is TRBV5-1 and J usage is TRBJ1-6; 9 positions match TRBD1. The CDR3 is 16 amino acids. Germline V gene data show CDR1 as SGHRS and CDR2 as YFSETQ. V gave up 0 bases and J gave up 7 bases; unmatched junction bases: 5. The CDR3 sequence is CASSLVTGGVNSPLHF. Here the CDR3 DNA reads TGCGCCAGCAGCTTGGTAACAGGGGGCGTAAATTCACCCCTCCACTTT. Using reference TRBV5-1 and TRBJ1-6 for the parts outside the CDR3, the full variable domain is KAGVTQTPRYLIKTRGQQVTLSCSPISGHRSVSWYQQTPGQGLQFLFEYFSETQRNKGNFPGRFSGRQFSNSRSEMNVSTLELGDSALYLCASSLVTGGVNSPLHFGNGTRLTVT.

Notes on this clone: Additional DNA sequences in this sample encode the identical CDR3. The chain employs TRBV11-2 and TRBJ1-1; no clear D gene. This CDR3 spans 13 amino acids. CDR1 SGHAT and CDR2 FQNNGV come from the germline V gene. Trimming removed 0 bases at V and 0 bases at J, with 2 bases between. The DNA of the CDR3 is TGTGCCAGCAGCTTAGATATGAACACTGAAGCTTTCTTT. Protein sequence: CASSLDMNTEAFF. The variable domain in full, with the rest retrieved from reference TRBV11-2 and TRBJ1-1, is EAGVAQSPRYKIIEKRQSVAFWCNPISGHATLYWYQQILGQGPKLLIQFQNNGVVDDSQLPKDRFSAERLKGVDSTLKIQPAKLEDSAVYLCASSLDMNTEAFFGQGTRLTVV.

V usage is TRBV18 and J usage is TRBJ2-7; D remains ambiguous. The germline V gene encodes CDR1 KGHSH and CDR2 LQKENI. V was clipped by 0 bases and J by 3 bases, with 9 bases between them. This CDR3 has 14 residues. In DNA, the CDR3 is TGTGCCAGCTCACCACCGCGCGGATTCTACGAGCAGTACTTC. Translation gives CASSPPRGFYEQYF.

Here the CDR3 DNA reads TGTGCCAGCAGCCAAGAGAGTGGGCTGCAACAAGAGACCCAGTACTTC. It translates to CASSQESGLQQETQYF. The V call is TRBV4-2, the J call TRBJ2-5; D not certain. Germline V gene lookup returns CDR1 LGHNA and CDR2 YNFKEQ. Trimming took 0 bases from V and 2 from J, leaving 13 bases between them. The CDR3 consists of 16 residues.

V is TRBV29-1 and J is TRBJ2-7, with 11 bases that match TRBD2. Trimming removed 6 bases from V and 3 bases from J; junction bases left unmatched: 4. The CDR3 runs to 13 residues. CDR1 and CDR2 (germline): SQVTM, ANQGSEA. This chain's CDR3 is CSVETSGNYEQYF. In DNA, the CDR3 is TGCAGCGTGGAGACTAGCGGGAACTACGAGCAGTACTTC.

The chain has TRBV5-4 and TRBJ1-2; TRBD1 agrees at 7 bases. Looked up from germline, CDR1 is SGHNT and CDR2 is YYREEE (reference sequence). V shed 4 bases and J 4 bases; nucleotides not matched to a gene: 7. The CDR3 runs to 14 residues. The chain's CDR3 is CASSRGGTAYGYTF. CDR3 DNA sequence: TGTGCCAGCAGCCGGGGGGGGACAGCCTATGGCTACACCTTC.

The CDR3 spells CASSGAGGYTGELFF. As DNA, the CDR3 is TGTGCCAGCAGCGGGGCGGGGGGTTACACCGGGGAGCTGTTTTTT. J is TRBJ2-2 and V is TRBV28; 8 nucleotides align to TRBD2. V shed 6 bases and J 3 bases; nucleotides not matched to a gene: 6. CDR1 MDHEN and CDR2 SYDVKM come from the germline V gene. This CDR3 spans 15 amino acids.

The chain links TRBV5-1 to TRBJ2-5; 11 bases are a match to TRBD2. CDR3 length equals 16 residues. CDR1 is SGHRS, CDR2 YFSETQ, per germline. The J segment lost 1 base and the V segment lost 3 bases, leaving 5 bases of the junction unmatched. CDR3 DNA: TGCGCCAGCAGCTATCGACTAGCGGGGAGCCAAGAGACCCAGTACTTC. Amino acids: CASSYRLAGSQETQYF.

In DNA, the CDR3 is TGTGCTAGTGGTTTGTTACAGGGGGGCTTCACAGATACGCAGTATTTT. The encoded protein is CASGLLQGGFTDTQYF. The J gene is TRBJ2-3, the V gene TRBV12-5; 8 bases align to TRBD1. V shed 2 bases, J shed 2 bases, and the junction held 6 bases outside the gene matches. The CDR3 is made up of 16 amino acids. Germline CDR1 LGHNT, CDR2 FRNRAP.

V is TRBV7-3 and J is TRBJ2-3; 7 bases map to TRBD2. This CDR3 has 14 amino acids. CDR1 and CDR2 from the germline V gene are SGHTA and FQGTGA. The J segment lost 1 base and the V segment lost 5 bases, leaving 3 bases of the junction unmatched. The CDR3 region is CASSRSGGTDTQYF. DNA for the CDR3: TGTGCCAGCAGCCGAAGCGGGGGCACAGATACGCAGTATTTT.

V gene TRBV5-1 combines with J gene TRBJ2-3; D call uncertain. Trimming pared 0 bases from V and 2 bases from J, leaving 10 bases between. Germline CDR1 reads SGHRS; CDR2 reads YFSETQ. This CDR3 has 15 amino acids. CDR3 DNA sequence: TGCGCCAGCAGCTTGGGACAAGAACCCACAGATACGCAGTATTTT. This translates into CASSLGQEPTDTQYF. Full variable domain (missing parts from reference TRBV5-1 and TRBJ2-3): KAGVTQTPRYLIKTRGQQVTLSCSPISGHRSVSWYQQTPGQGLQFLFEYFSETQRNKGNFPGRFSGRQFSNSRSEMNVSTLELGDSALYLCASSLGQEPTDTQYFGPGTRLTVL.

This chain connects TRBV2 to TRBJ2-5; no clear D. The CDR3 is 12 residues long. Germline loops: CDR1 SNHLY, CDR2 FYNNEI. Trimming left V 6 bases short and J 7 bases short, with 12 bases between. CDR3 bases: TGTGCCAGCAGCGACTCCAAAGGGACCCAGTACTTC. Encoded protein: CASSDSKGTQYF.

The J gene is TRBJ1-6, the V gene TRBV11-2, with D possibly matching TRBD1 (5 bases). CDR1 and CDR2 (germline): SGHAT, FQNNGV. Trimming stripped 1 base from V and 11 bases from J, with 15 bases between. The CDR3 runs to 15 residues. CDR3 in DNA: TGTGCCAGCAGCTTAGTAGACAGCCGTAGTACACCCCTCCACTTT. It codes for CASSLVDSRSTPLHF.

The CDR3 loop reads CSVEGAGTEAFF. The CDR3, as DNA: TGCAGCGTCGAGGGGGCCGGGACTGAAGCTTTCTTT. V usage is TRBV29-1 and J usage is TRBJ1-1; 7 bases line up with TRBD1. V gave up 6 bases and J gave up 5 bases; unmatched junction bases: 6. CDR1 SQVTM and CDR2 ANQGSEA come from the germline V gene. The CDR3 is made up of 12 amino acids. Full variable domain (missing parts from reference TRBV29-1 and TRBJ1-1): SAVISQKPSRDICQRGTSLTIQCQVDSQVTMMFWYRQQPGQSLTLIATANQGSEATYESGFVIDKFPISRPNLTFSTLTVSNMSPEDSSIYLCSVEGAGTEAFFGQGTRLTVV.

This chain joins TRBV5-1 and TRBJ2-2; TRBD1 aligns across 7 bases. V was pared by 4 bases and J by 4 bases, with 7 bases of the junction left unmatched. CDR3 length: 15 residues. The germline V gene encodes CDR1 SGHRS and CDR2 YFSETQ. The CDR3 sequence is CASSLRDSATGELFF. For the CDR3, the DNA is TGCGCCAGCAGCCTTCGGGACAGTGCCACCGGGGAGCTGTTTTTT.

This rearrangement joins TRBV29-1 to TRBJ2-7; 11 bases match TRBD1. Germline V lookup: CDR1 SQVTM, CDR2 ANQGSEA. The CDR3 sequence is 14 residues long. The V gene end was trimmed by 3 bases and the J gene end by 5 bases; junction bases not matched to a gene: 6. The CDR3: CSVDPGQGDHEQYF. The CDR3 bases are TGCAGCGTTGACCCGGGACAGGGGGACCACGAGCAGTACTTC.